This TCR beta chain was captured in a study of blood T cell repertoires in COVID-19. Sequencing was performed with immunoSEQ multiplex PCR; in TCRdb, only in-frame clones are kept and a portion is missing. This sample carries 210,000 or so clones, 80% to 90% of them seen once, and the ten largest clones take more than 3%. Membership in each cohort depended on participant-reported clinical history. The germline gives CDR1 SGHVS, CDR2 FQNEAQ. The CDR3 is 15 residues long. V lost 3 bases and J 2 bases, leaving 14 bases between the germline ends. This chain connects TRBV7-8 to TRBJ2-7; tentative D call: TRBD2 (5 bases). The TCR sequence derives from a young woman who had been exposed to COVID-19. Sample: PBMCs or T cells enriched from blood (not recorded which). The CDR3 loop is CASSFLSHGAYEQYF. CDR3 nucleotide sequence: TGTGCCAGCAGCTTTTTGTCCCACGGGGCCTACGAGCAGTACTTC.